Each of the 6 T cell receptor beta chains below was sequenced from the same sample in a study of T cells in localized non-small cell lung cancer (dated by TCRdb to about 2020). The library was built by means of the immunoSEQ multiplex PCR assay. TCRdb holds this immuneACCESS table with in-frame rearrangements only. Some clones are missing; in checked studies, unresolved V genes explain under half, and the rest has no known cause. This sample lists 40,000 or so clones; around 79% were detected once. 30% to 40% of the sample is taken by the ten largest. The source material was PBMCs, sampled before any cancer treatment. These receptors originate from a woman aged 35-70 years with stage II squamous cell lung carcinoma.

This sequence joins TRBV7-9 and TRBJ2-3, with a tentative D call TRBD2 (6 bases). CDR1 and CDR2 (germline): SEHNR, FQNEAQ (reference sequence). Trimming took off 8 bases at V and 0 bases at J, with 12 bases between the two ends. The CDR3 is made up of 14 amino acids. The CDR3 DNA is TGTGCCAGCTGTAGCGGATCTAGCACAGATACGCAGTATTTT. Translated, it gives CASCSGSSTDTQYF.

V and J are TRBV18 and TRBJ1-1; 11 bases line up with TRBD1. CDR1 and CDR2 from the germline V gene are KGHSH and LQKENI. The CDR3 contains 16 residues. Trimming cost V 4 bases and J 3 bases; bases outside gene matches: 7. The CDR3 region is CASSRDRGVVHTEAFF. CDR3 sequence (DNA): TGTGCCAGCTCACGGGACAGGGGGGTGGTACACACTGAAGCTTTCTTT.

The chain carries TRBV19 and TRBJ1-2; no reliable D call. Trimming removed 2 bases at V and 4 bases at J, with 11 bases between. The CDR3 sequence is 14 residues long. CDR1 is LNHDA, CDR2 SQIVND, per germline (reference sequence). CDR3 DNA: TGTGCCAGTAGTATATCAGGCGGCCCCTATGGCTACACCTTC. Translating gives CASSISGGPYGYTF.

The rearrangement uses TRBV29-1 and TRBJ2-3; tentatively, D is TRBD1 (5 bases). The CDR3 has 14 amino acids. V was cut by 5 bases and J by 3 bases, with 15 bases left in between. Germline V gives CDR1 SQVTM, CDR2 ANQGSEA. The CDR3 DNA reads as TGCAGCGTTTTGCGACAGATAACTACAGATACGCAGTATTTT. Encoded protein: CSVLRQITTDTQYF.

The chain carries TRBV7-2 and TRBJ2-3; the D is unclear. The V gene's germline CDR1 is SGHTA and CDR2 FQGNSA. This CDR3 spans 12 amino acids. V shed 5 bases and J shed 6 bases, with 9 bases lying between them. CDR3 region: CASSPQGDTQYF. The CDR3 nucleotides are TGTGCCAGCAGCCCCCAAGGGGATACGCAGTATTTT.

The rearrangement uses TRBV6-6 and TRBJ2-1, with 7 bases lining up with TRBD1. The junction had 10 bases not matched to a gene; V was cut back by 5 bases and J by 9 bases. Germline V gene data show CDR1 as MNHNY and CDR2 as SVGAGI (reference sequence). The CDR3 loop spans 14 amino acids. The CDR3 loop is CASSKRGQDGEQFF. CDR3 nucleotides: TGTGCCAGCAGTAAGCGCGGACAGGACGGTGAGCAGTTCTTC.